A single sample is the source of the 12 T cell receptor beta chains below, sequenced in a study of cytomegalovirus exposure and HLA in healthy donors. The PCR employed 60 Vbeta primers together with 13 Jbeta primers. Clones were sequenced by immunoSEQ multiplex PCR, and TCRdb holds only the in-frame ones, with some missing. This sample has 110,000 to 150,000 clones, with 80% to 85% found just once. The sample taken for sequencing was PBMCs. All receptors derive from a male donor in good health and CMV-seronegative.

For this clone: Other DNA sequences of this sample code for an identical CDR3. This rearrangement joins TRBV7-3 to TRBJ2-2; possible D gene TRBD2, 6 bases. V was trimmed by 2 bases and J by 6 bases, leaving 7 bases between them. The length of the CDR3 is 13 residues. Germline V gives CDR1 SGHTA, CDR2 FQGTGA. CDR3 loop: CASSLGGAGELFF. The DNA for the CDR3 is TGTGCCAGCAGCTTAGGCGGGGCCGGGGAGCTGTTTTTT.

The chain carries TRBV5-1 and TRBJ1-1; a weak D match, TRBD1 (5 bases). CDR1 is SGHRS, CDR2 YFSETQ, per germline. The CDR3 has 14 residues. V was pared by 4 bases and J by 4 bases, with 14 bases between. CDR3: CASSGGRESTEAFF. CDR3 bases: TGCGCCAGCAGCGGGGGTCGGGAGAGCACTGAAGCTTTCTTT.

This clone appeared a few times. This rearrangement joins TRBV9 to TRBJ2-5, with a tentative D call TRBD1 (7 bases). Germline CDR1 SGDLS, CDR2 YYNGEE. The length of the CDR3 is 14 residues. V lost 9 bases and J 1 base, leaving 16 bases between the germline ends. Here the CDR3 DNA reads TGTGCCATCATGACAGGGACTCTCCAAGAGACCCAGTACTTC. Protein product: CAIMTGTLQETQYF.

J is TRBJ1-1 and V is TRBV19; D unclear. Germline V gene lookup returns CDR1 LNHDA and CDR2 SQIVND (reference sequence). The CDR3 extends over 13 amino acids. Trimming took 3 bases from V and 0 from J, leaving 5 bases between them. The CDR3 DNA follows: TGTGCCAGTAGTATGGCCCTGAACACTGAAGCTTTCTTT. Encoded protein: CASSMALNTEAFF. Looking up the rest from reference TRBV19 and TRBJ1-1 gives the full variable domain: DGGITQSPKYLFRKEGQNVTLSCEQNLNHDAMYWYRQDPGQGLRLIYYSQIVNDFQKGDIAEGYSVSREKKESFPLTVTSAQKNPTAFYLCASSMALNTEAFFGQGTRLTVV.

The rearrangement joins TRBV7-3 to TRBJ2-5, with a tentative D call TRBD2 (5 bases). The J call may be in error: the DNA end matches TRBJ2-7 better. This CDR3 has 16 amino acids. Germline values: CDR1 SGHTA, CDR2 FQGTGA. In DNA form, the CDR3 reads TGTGCCAGCAGCTCCCGGACTTTTTCCCCCCTTTACGAGCAGTACTTC. Translated, it gives CASSSRTFSPLYEQYF.

The CDR3 nucleotides read TGTGCCAGCAGCTCTGGGACAGGAACGGAGCAGTACTTC. Protein: CASSSGTGTEQYF. The chain uses TRBV11-2 and TRBJ2-7; 8 bases map to TRBD1. The length of the CDR3 is 13 residues. Germline loops: CDR1 SGHAT, CDR2 FQNNGV. The ends lost 4 bases at V and 7 bases at J; junction bases unmatched: 6.

The genes are TRBV28 and TRBJ2-5; TRBD2 matches 12 bases. CDR1 and CDR2 (germline): MDHEN, SYDVKM. V lost 2 bases, J lost 5 bases, and 12 bases stayed unmatched. The CDR3 is 18 residues long. The CDR3 is CASSLEGLAGGVGETQYF. CDR3 bases: TGTGCCAGCAGTTTAGAAGGCCTAGCGGGAGGGGTCGGCGAGACCCAGTACTTC. Full variable domain (rest looked up from reference TRBV28 and TRBJ2-5): DVKVTQSSRYLVKRTGEKVFLECVQDMDHENMFWYRQDPGLGLRLIYFSYDVKMKEKGDIPEGYSVSREKKERFSLILESASTNQTSMYLCASSLEGLAGGVGETQYFGPGTRLLVL.

This clone was counted once. One junction end does not reproduce the germline sequence, and a read error may be involved. In DNA form, the CDR3 reads TGTTCCAGCAGCTTAACGGGAAACACTGAAGCTTTCTTT. Its translation: CSSSLTGNTEAFF. The gene calls are TRBV7-9 and TRBJ1-1; D remains unclear. The germline CDR1 and CDR2 sequences are SEHNR and FQNEAQ (reference sequence). This CDR3 is 13 amino acids long.

This clone has only one observation. This sequence joins TRBV28 and TRBJ1-2; D might be TRBD1 (6 bases). CDR3 length: 14 residues. Germline assignment: CDR1 MDHEN and CDR2 SYDVKM. The ends were cut back, 5 bases at V and 2 bases at J, with 12 bases in the middle. This CDR3 reads CASSMGGRNYGYTF. The CDR3, as DNA: TGTGCCAGCAGTATGGGGGGGCGGAACTATGGCTACACCTTC.

The rearrangement links TRBV28 to TRBJ2-2, with no clear D. This CDR3 region has 16 residues. In germline, CDR1 is MDHEN, CDR2 SYDVKM. The ends were cut back, 3 bases at V and 7 bases at J, with 18 bases in the middle. The CDR3 protein is CASSLIRDIRGGELFF. CDR3 sequence (DNA): TGTGCCAGCAGTTTGATTAGAGATATTCGAGGCGGGGAGCTGTTTTTT.

The J gene is TRBJ2-6, the V gene TRBV6-5; D is unresolved. Trimming left V 7 bases short and J 0 bases short, with 10 bases between. In germline, CDR1 is MNHEY, CDR2 SVGAGI. The CDR3 loop spans 15 amino acids. Here the CDR3 reads CASTRSPSGANVLTF. CDR3 coding DNA: TGTGCCAGCACGCGCTCTCCCTCTGGGGCCAACGTCCTGACTTTC.

This chain uses TRBV7-9 with TRBJ2-1; 10 bases line up with TRBD1. Germline lookup yields CDR1 SEHNR and CDR2 FQNEAQ (reference sequence). The junction had 7 bases not matched to a gene; V was cut back by 5 bases and J by 6 bases. This CDR3 spans 15 amino acids. In nucleotides, the CDR3 is TGTGCCAGCAGCCCGACAGGGGGCATCGGCAATGAGCAGTTCTTC. It specifies CASSPTGGIGNEQFF. Drawing the rest from reference TRBV7-9 and TRBJ2-1, the complete variable domain is DTGVSQNPRHKITKRGQNVTFRCDPISEHNRLYWYRQTLGQGPEFLTYFQNEAQLEKSRLLSDRFSAERPKGSFSTLEIQRTEQGDSAMYLCASSPTGGIGNEQFFGPGTRLTVL.